Shown below are 10 T cell receptor beta chains from a single sample sequenced in a study of cytomegalovirus exposure and HLA in healthy donors. With 60 Vbeta and 13 Jbeta primers, the PCR was carried out. Produced via immunoSEQ multiplex PCR; TCRdb's table is partial and in-frame only. The table has more than 85,000 clones, around four fifths seen once. The sample comprised PBMCs. These receptor sequences come from a woman between 50 and 59 years old in good health and CMV-seropositive.

Only one count was recorded for this clone. The chain links TRBV6-5 to TRBJ2-1; possible D gene TRBD1, 6 bases. CDR1 and CDR2 from the germline V gene are MNHEY and SVGAGI. The CDR3 has 12 amino acids. Trimming removed 6 bases from V and 8 bases from J, with 11 bases in between. The CDR3 reads CASRQQGYEQFF. The CDR3, as DNA: TGTGCCAGCAGACAACAGGGTTATGAGCAGTTCTTC.

Only a few counts were recorded for this clone. This chain links TRBV7-3 with TRBJ1-2, with 9 bases identical to TRBD1. V was clipped by 1 base and J by 8 bases; unmatched bases: 8. The CDR3 totals 15 residues. Per the germline V gene, CDR1 is SGHTA and CDR2 is FQGTGA. The CDR3 sequence is CASSLRTGTGRGYTF. DNA of the CDR3: TGTGCCAGCAGCTTAAGGACCGGGACAGGGAGAGGCTACACCTTC.

The rearrangement uses TRBV2 and TRBJ1-1; TRBD1 matches 10 bases. With 6 bases clipped from V and 6 bases from J, the junction kept 13 bases outside the gene matches. Germline CDR1 reads SNHLY; CDR2 reads FYNNEI. There are 16 residues in the CDR3. This CDR3 reads CASSGDRGHAEAEAFF. DNA of the CDR3: TGTGCCAGCAGCGGGGACAGGGGTCACGCGGAGGCTGAAGCTTTCTTT.

The V and J genes are TRBV6-5 and TRBJ2-5; D perhaps matches TRBD1 (6 bases). V lost 6 bases and J lost 5, with 13 bases in between. Germline CDR1 reads MNHEY; CDR2 reads SVGAGI. The CDR3 covers 13 residues. The CDR3 loop reads CASRSQGHETQYF. CDR3 bases: TGTGCCAGCAGATCGCAGGGACATGAGACCCAGTACTTC.

This clone has a handful of counts. This sequence joins TRBV6-1 and TRBJ2-3; TRBD2 matches at 10 bases. The CDR3 covers 14 residues. The trim removed 11 bases at V and 4 bases at J, leaving 9 bases unmatched. Germline assignment: CDR1 MNHNS and CDR2 SASEGT. CDR3 in amino acids: CAASGRERADTQYF. As DNA, the CDR3 is TGTGCCGCCAGCGGGAGGGAGAGGGCAGATACGCAGTATTTT.

V and J are TRBV5-1 and TRBJ2-3; 7 bases line up with TRBD1. The germline CDR1 and CDR2 sequences are SGHRS and YFSETQ. The CDR3 length is 14 residues. The V gene end was trimmed by 0 bases and the J gene end by 4 bases; junction bases not matched to a gene: 2. The CDR3 DNA reads as TGCGCCAGCAGCTTGGGACAGGGCCCAGATACGCAGTATTTT. As protein: CASSLGQGPDTQYF.

The chain uses TRBV19 and TRBJ2-7; the D gene is possibly TRBD2 (6 bases). Germline lookup yields CDR1 LNHDA and CDR2 SQIVND (reference sequence). Trimming shortened V by 10 bases and J by 2 bases, and 12 bases separated the two germline ends. CDR3 length: 12 residues. This CDR3 reads CATRDCPYEQYF. The CDR3 bases are TGTGCCACCCGGGACTGCCCCTACGAGCAGTACTTC.

The chain recombines TRBV7-9 with TRBJ2-2; the D gene is possibly TRBD1 (5 bases). Germline-derived CDR1 and CDR2 are SEHNR and FQNEAQ (reference sequence). V was pared by 2 bases and J by 3 bases, with 7 bases between. The CDR3 loop spans 14 amino acids. Written as DNA, the CDR3 is TGTGCCAGCAGCTTAACACAGGACACCGGGGAGCTGTTTTTT. The encoded protein is CASSLTQDTGELFF. Full variable domain (missing parts from reference TRBV7-9 and TRBJ2-2): DTGVSQNPRHKITKRGQNVTFRCDPISEHNRLYWYRQTLGQGPEFLTYFQNEAQLEKSRLLSDRFSAERPKGSFSTLEIQRTEQGDSAMYLCASSLTQDTGELFFGEGSRLTVL.

Only a few counts were recorded for this clone. This sequence joins TRBV2 and TRBJ2-1; 9 nucleotides match TRBD2. J was trimmed by 1 base and V by 6 bases; bases with no gene match: 4. The length of the CDR3 is 15 residues. Germline V gives CDR1 SNHLY, CDR2 FYNNEI. CDR3 sequence reads: CASSRTSGSYNEQFF. The CDR3 DNA sequence: TGTGCCAGCAGCCGAACTAGCGGGTCCTACAATGAGCAGTTCTTC.

The gene calls are TRBV5-4 and TRBJ2-6; D perhaps matches TRBD2 (5 bases). The length of the CDR3 is 17 residues. Trimming left V 0 bases short and J 2 bases short, with 12 bases between. The germline V gene has CDR1 SGHNT and CDR2 YYREEE (reference sequence). This CDR3 is CASSLVAGNTGANVLTF. The CDR3 bases are TGTGCCAGCAGCTTGGTTGCGGGCAATACTGGGGCCAACGTCCTGACTTTC.